The next 14 T cell receptor beta chains were all read from a single sample in a study of blood T cell repertoires in COVID-19. The data were produced by immunoSEQ multiplex PCR, yet TCRdb's version contains in-frame clones alone and is incomplete. The data hold about 95,000 clones, with over 70% observed a single time. The source material was peripheral blood. The receptors shown here come from an elderly man with active or convalescent COVID-19.

The chain uses TRBV7-2 and TRBJ2-2; possibly TRBD2 for D (6 bases). This CDR3 is 16 amino acids long. Trimming shortened V by 1 base and J by 1 base, and 10 bases separated the two germline ends. The germline gives CDR1 SGHTA, CDR2 FQGNSA. The CDR3 protein is CASSLVGRGNTGELFF. CDR3 bases: TGTGCCAGCAGCTTAGTAGGGCGGGGGAACACCGGGGAGCTGTTTTTT. The complete variable domain, with remaining parts taken from reference TRBV7-2 and TRBJ2-2, reads GAGVSQSPSNKVTEKGKDVELRCDPISGHTALYWYRQSLGQGLEFLIYFQGNSAPDKSGLPSDRFSAERTGGSVSTLTIQRTQQEDSAVYLCASSLVGRGNTGELFFGEGSRLTVL.

This chain connects TRBV3-1 (or the pseudogene TRBV3-2) to TRBJ2-3, with a weak D call TRBD2 (6 bases). Trimming took 1 base from V and 8 from J, leaving 10 bases between them. CDR1 and CDR2 (germline): LGHDT, YNNKEL (reference sequence). The CDR3 runs 13 residues. The CDR3 region is CASSQGSGGTQYF. The CDR3 nucleotides read TGTGCCAGCAGCCAAGGTAGCGGAGGTACGCAGTATTTT.

V and J are TRBV21-1 and TRBJ1-2; no DNA check was done on the table's D call, TRBD1. TRBV21-1 is classified as a pseudogene. The CDR3 is 17 residues long. CDR3 coding DNA: TGTGCCAGCAGCGAAATAATTGGACAGAAAACTAACTATGGCTACACCTTC. Translated, it gives CASSEIIGQKTNYGYTF.

This clone was detected only a few times. The gene calls are TRBV12-3 or TRBV12-4 and TRBJ1-2; 8 nucleotides line up with TRBD1. CDR3 size: 12 residues. V shed 4 bases, J shed 8 bases, and the junction held 3 bases outside the gene matches. Here the CDR3 DNA reads TGTGCCAGCAGTTCCTCAGGGGGCGGCTACACCTTC. Its protein is CASSSSGGGYTF.

This chain connects TRBV5-1 to TRBJ2-2; D is unclear. V lost 0 bases and J 1 base, leaving 13 bases between the germline ends. The CDR3 loop spans 17 amino acids. In germline, CDR1 is SGHRS, CDR2 YFSETQ. This CDR3 reads CASSLAPIQRNTGELFF. The CDR3 DNA is TGCGCCAGCAGCTTGGCCCCTATACAGAGGAACACCGGGGAGCTGTTTTTT.

This rearrangement joins TRBV5-4 to TRBJ2-1, with D perhaps TRBD2 (5 bases). The CDR3 runs 11 residues. Germline V gives CDR1 SGHNT, CDR2 YYREEE (reference sequence). V was trimmed by 5 bases and J by 9 bases, leaving 9 bases between them. This chain's CDR3 is CASRQSGEQFF. Written as DNA, the CDR3 is TGTGCCAGCAGACAGAGCGGTGAGCAGTTCTTC.

The genes are TRBV28 and TRBJ2-5, with TRBD2 matching 8 bases. V shed 6 bases and J 5 bases; nucleotides not matched to a gene: 11. The CDR3 contains 15 residues. CDR1 MDHEN and CDR2 SYDVKM come from the germline V gene. CDR3 in DNA: TGTGCCAGCAGGACCATGCTAGCGGGCACGGAGACCCAGTACTTC. Its protein is CASRTMLAGTETQYF. The variable domain in full, completed from reference TRBV28 and TRBJ2-5, reads DVKVTQSSRYLVKRTGEKVFLECVQDMDHENMFWYRQDPGLGLRLIYFSYDVKMKEKGDIPEGYSVSREKKERFSLILESASTNQTSMYLCASRTMLAGTETQYFGPGTRLLVL.

This sequence joins TRBV19 and TRBJ1-3, with TRBD1 matching over 7 bases. Trimming cost V 5 bases and J 1 base; bases outside gene matches: 2. CDR3 size: 14 residues. In germline, CDR1 is LNHDA, CDR2 SQIVND (reference sequence). Here the CDR3 reads CASSPRGSGNTIYF. The CDR3 DNA is TGTGCCAGTAGTCCCAGGGGGTCTGGAAACACCATATATTTT.

This clone was seen a handful of times. One end of the junction varies from germline; a read error may be responsible. V usage is TRBV11-2 and J usage is TRBJ2-3; the match to TRBD2 covers 8 bases. Per the germline V gene, CDR1 is SGHAT and CDR2 is FQNNGV. The CDR3 extends over 15 amino acids. CDR3 nucleotides: TGTGCCAGCAGCCCCGGGAGGACTAGCATAGATACGCAGTATTTT. As protein: CASSPGRTSIDTQYF.

The CDR3 here is CASSPRSLLGNQPQHF. CDR3 coding DNA: TGTGCCAGCAGCCCACGGAGCCTCCTAGGCAATCAGCCCCAGCATTTT. The V gene is TRBV7-2, the J gene TRBJ1-5; D call uncertain. This CDR3 contains 16 residues. V gave up 5 bases and J gave up 2 bases, with 16 bases separating them. Germline CDR1 and CDR2: SGHTA and FQGNSA.

This rearrangement joins TRBV5-1 to TRBJ1-2, with 12 bases identical to TRBD1. The CDR3 consists of 14 residues. With V trimmed by 4 bases and J by 8 bases, 6 bases remained unmatched. Germline V gene sequence: CDR1 SGHRS, CDR2 YFSETQ. Here the CDR3 DNA reads TGCGCCAGCAGCCTGGGACAGGGGGCGCAGGGCTACACCTTC. Translating it yields CASSLGQGAQGYTF. Combining the CDR3 with reference TRBV5-1 and TRBJ1-2 gives the whole variable domain KAGVTQTPRYLIKTRGQQVTLSCSPISGHRSVSWYQQTPGQGLQFLFEYFSETQRNKGNFPGRFSGRQFSNSRSEMNVSTLELGDSALYLCASSLGQGAQGYTFGSGTRLTVV.

The chain carries TRBV6-5 and TRBJ1-2; TRBD1 matches at 7 bases. Germline V gives CDR1 MNHEY, CDR2 SVGAGI. The length of the CDR3 is 15 residues. Unmatched junction bases numbered 9, after V lost 5 bases and J lost 3 bases. CDR3 loop: CASSRQGGGDYGYTF. The DNA of the CDR3 is TGTGCCAGCAGTCGTCAGGGGGGTGGCGACTATGGCTACACCTTC.

As regards this clone: The junction and the germline gene differ at one end; a read error may be behind it. The V call is TRBV7-7, the J call TRBJ2-5; TRBD2 aligns across 7 bases. Germline CDR1 reads SSHAT; CDR2 reads FNYEAQ (reference sequence). The CDR3 runs to 13 residues. The CDR3 DNA is TGTGCTAGCAGCCCCCTCGGGGGGGAGACCCAGTACTTC. Encoded protein: CASSPLGGETQYF. Together with reference TRBV7-7 and TRBJ2-5, the CDR3 gives the full variable domain: GAGVSQSPRYKVTKRGQDVTLRCDPISSHATLYWYQQALGQGPEFLTYFNYEAQPDKSGLPSDRFSAERPEGSISTLTIQRTEQRDSAMYRCASSPLGGETQYFGPGTRLLVL.

The CDR3 DNA reads as TGTGCCAGCTCACCTTTCTCGACAGGGCGGGACACTGAAGCTTTCTTT. Translating it yields CASSPFSTGRDTEAFF. The chain combines TRBV18 with TRBJ1-1; 7 bases line up with TRBD1. V was clipped by 3 bases and J by 3 bases; unmatched bases: 10. CDR3 length: 16 amino acids. CDR1 is KGHSH and CDR2 is LQKENI in the germline V gene.